This TCR beta chain originates from a study of cytomegalovirus exposure and HLA in healthy donors (dated by TCRdb to 2016 to 2017). Some background on the complete study: According to an earlier analysis of a few hundred of the donors, about 179 million T cells yielded over 100 million unique TCR beta sequences and 250 to 350 Gb of sequence data. An early release covering approximately 600 HLA-typed donors comprised approximately 290 gigabases of sequencing data and 85 million or so unique TCR sequences. Of the roughly 420 genotyped donors, more than 75% were placed in the genetic ancestry cluster associated with self-reported Caucasian donors. The study was designed to test whether signatures of past pathogen exposure could be identified by cataloging public T cell receptors. The study profiled the T cell repertoires of hundreds of subjects by immunosequencing and related them to cytomegalovirus serostatus. Along with the approximately 650-subject first cohort, a separate validation cohort of about 110 different subjects was used. To predict cytomegalovirus infection status, the study brought together high-throughput TCR immunosequencing, statistical association of individual TCRs with disease status, and machine learning. In a later analysis, previously published TCR beta repertoires from 550 to 700 donors were re-analyzed and high-resolution HLA genotyping was added so that TCR occurrence patterns could be studied. In the later analysis, no new phenotypic data were used to find candidate immune exposures; instead, reliance was placed on TCR beta sequences and their occurrence across donors. In an earlier analysis of more than 550 of the donors, high-throughput TCR beta sequencing was used to judge whether each TCR beta V gene segment behaved as functional or pseudogenic. Donor age, sex, ethnicity and CMV serostatus were collected together with the repertoire data. Genome-wide SNP genotypes for about three fifths of the roughly 700 donors were used in a later genetic analysis, which treated that subset as a discovery cohort. All discovery cohort repertoires had been generated on a single sequencing platform. Both class I and class II loci were covered by HLA typing, at four-digit resolution. Typing coverage varied by locus: roughly 629-630 donors for A, B, C, DRB1 and DQB1; roughly 560 for DQA1; about 590 for DPA1; more than 450 for DPB1. Several DR-DQ haplotypes were handled as single units for association and clustering, since linkage in the cohort was strong. Among almost 400 genotyped donors of the cohort, an average of roughly 240,000 unique TCR beta nucleotide sequences were sequenced per donor, roughly 20% of them non-productive. Overall results and qualifications from the work: A later analysis reported that several top co-occurrence clusters appeared linked to parvovirus B19, influenza, CMV and Epstein-Barr virus. A further reported finding was that TCR beta sequences accurately predicted the HLA-A and HLA-B alleles for most subjects in the first cohort. Three of the identified cytomegalovirus-associated TCR beta chains were confirmed in vitro to be specific for cytomegalovirus antigens. An association between a missense DCLRE1C variant and V-gene and J-gene trimming of TCR beta chains was found in a later genetic analysis and replicated in an independent cohort. In a later analysis, TCR association rates were found to vary across HLA loci, with the most associated TCRs seen for DRB1 alleles and the fewest for HLA-C alleles. The study listed 150 to 200 TCR beta chains as associated with cytomegalovirus. The classifier was reported to diagnose cytomegalovirus status with high specificity and sensitivity in both the original cohort and the validation cohort. A later analysis found that HLA-associated TCR beta chains were more clonally expanded and had lower generation probabilities than equally common non-associated chains. CMV serostatus was the only immune exposure information available for the cohort. In a later analysis, most CMV-associated TCR beta chains were found to appear HLA-restricted, with HLA associations seemingly driven largely by CMV exposure. Assigning TCR associations to individual alleles was difficult when HLA alleles, especially DR and DQ, strongly co-occurred. Because the 87-base-pair reads could not distinguish some IMGT-functional V segments, including TRBV6-2 and TRBV6-3, those segments were excluded. In an earlier analysis of some 540 of the donors, most TCR beta V segments appeared in productive rearrangements about 87% or about 30% of the time, broadly matching IMGT annotations. Compared with the 666-donor mean, donors in an Asian-associated ancestry cluster had fewer N-insertions in productive TCRs, according to a later genetic analysis. The sequencing pipeline was judged likely to have produced a cluster of highly shared sequence variants as a technical artifact. Because counts were too low, under 20 rarely observed V segments, including chromosome 9 orphons, were left out of the earlier analysis of over 550 of the donors. Most TCR sequences were observed very rarely across donors, whereas some public TCRs were present in many individuals. The authors suggested that the approach could potentially be extended to other disease states and immunological phenotypes. In this cohort, only TCR beta chains were sequenced, and detectable features were limited by the absence of alpha or paired-chain data. Specific HLA alleles were associated with about 17,000 TCR beta sequences at a false discovery rate of 0.05 in a later analysis. Roughly uniform sequencing depth across donors was assumed in presence/absence analyses, although this assumption may not hold. HLA typing was unavailable for some donors at each locus, so association tests used only the typed subset. Linkage disequilibrium might explain the correlated functional status among segregating V segments, but an unknown experimental factor could not be ruled out.

Libraries were built with the immunoSEQ multiplex PCR assay. For the multiplex PCR, a mixture combining 60 forward primers for TCR Vbeta segments and 13 reverse primers for TCR Jbeta segments was used. The CDR3 region of rearranged TCR beta genes was amplified from genomic DNA with a multiplex PCR assay. On the Illumina HiSeq System, the amplified TCR beta libraries were sequenced as 87-base-pair reads. Concerning the study's data processing: In a later analysis, 70 million to 95 million unique TCR beta chains were counted across the roughly 670 repertoires, and about 10 million of these chains were shared by at least two donors. A nearest-neighbor algorithm error-corrected the raw reads and collapsed the reads into unique sequences, merging closely related sequences to remove PCR and sequencing errors. V, D and J gene segments were assigned by aligning CDR3 sequences to IMGT reference sequences. For a sequence to be retained, a match of at least six nucleotides was required to both a V gene segment and a J gene segment. A rearrangement was called productive if the CDR3 had no stop codons and remained in frame with V and J, and every other rearrangement was called non-productive. Following IMGT convention, CDR3 was defined as the stretch from the second conserved V-encoded cysteine to the conserved J-encoded phenylalanine. The earlier analysis of about 620 of the donors excluded sequences that lacked an unambiguous match to a single V gene segment. An earlier analysis of just under 600 of the donors called V segments functional above 56.7% productive rearrangements and segregating when the between-donor standard deviation exceeded 5%. A statistical classification framework was built to diagnose cytomegalovirus status from the catalog of TCR beta chain sequences. In a later analysis, V and J genes were assigned by comparing TCR nucleotide sequences against IMGT/GENE-DB human TR gene sequences. A later analysis assigned CDR3 sequences and most-parsimonious VDJ recombination scenarios with the TCRdist pipeline. In a later analysis, each TCR beta chain was defined by its CDR3 amino acid sequence together with its V-gene family, and reads without a unique V-gene family were excluded. To address suspected cross-contamination and a sequencing artifact, a later analysis removed roughly 640 highly shared, low-generation-probability nucleotide sequences. A later analysis calculated a clonal expansion index for each public chain from normalized within-repertoire ranks of inferred template counts. In a later analysis, generation probabilities were computed using a VDJ recombination model fitted to out-of-frame rearrangements, and the results were checked against IGoR. In a later analysis, hypergeometric tests were used to score TCR-TCR, TCR-HLA and TCR-CMV co-occurrence, with a repertoire-size bias correction applied to TCR pairs. False discovery rates were estimated in a later analysis by permuting HLA or CMV assignments 20 times. In a later analysis, co-occurring TCRs were grouped using DBSCAN, and TCRdist sequence similarity was added for clustering within HLA-allele-positive subsets. Repertoires with fewer than 30,000 or more than 120,000 public chains, plus five repertoires with anomalous nucleotide sharing, were excluded from co-occurrence clustering. The table comes from immuneACCESS by way of TCRdb, which keeps in-frame sequences with V and J called. Part of the clones is missing from these tables; in studies checked, under half for an unresolved V gene and the rest for unknown reasons. That table furnishes V, J and clone size, whereas the DNA furnished D and trimming. Here the sample has 70,000 to 85,000 clones; 63% occur a single time. About 5.7% of the sample belongs to the ten largest clones.

This clone is medium-sized (0.01 to 0.1%) in terms of sample share. Its binding antigen is unknown. No clone much larger than this one lies a single base away; base qualities are absent. The cohort consisted of approximately 670 healthy bone marrow donors. At the time of sampling, all cohort members were nominally healthy, though unrecorded immune exposures were likely present. The donor was CMV seropositive and belonged to the group of 250 to 350 seropositive cohort members. Every donor gave a peripheral blood sample, and the peripheral blood mononuclear cells from that sample were used for TCR beta sequencing. Genomic DNA was extracted from the blood cell samples with the Qiagen DNeasy Blood Extraction Kit. The trim is 1 base for V and 2 bases for J, with a gap of 12 bases between the germline ends. CDR1 and CDR2 were assigned from the germline V gene (reference sequence) as SEHNR and FQNEAQ. The CDR3, cysteine through phenylalanine, is 16 amino acids long. Only CDR3 DNA remains: 48 bases, in frame from the first base.

The chain uses TRBV7-9 and TRBJ1-3; no D segment can be confidently identified. This TCR was recovered from a man under 40 in good health and CMV-seropositive. Sequencing was done on a sample of PBMCs. The DNA sequence reads TGTGCCAGCAGCTTAGTAGGAGGCGCAGCTGGAAACACCATATATTTT. It translates to CASSLVGGAAGNTIYF.